Below, one TCR beta chain is given with its context. Its antigen is unidentified. The data were produced by immunoSEQ multiplex PCR, yet TCRdb's version contains in-frame clones alone and is incomplete. This sample yields more than 250,000 clones, of which 70% to 90% are seen a single time; around 0.84% belongs to the top ten. The record originates from a study of cytomegalovirus exposure and HLA in healthy donors. Across the study: In a later analysis, the 120 or so validation repertoires were reported to have used the same platform as the roughly 610 first-cohort repertoires.

Trimming at V came to 5 bases and at J to 5 bases, leaving 10 bases not matched to a gene. Per germline, CDR1 MNHEY and CDR2 SVGAGI. The CDR3 spans 15 residues. Regarding the study as a whole: Most TCR sequences were uncommon, yet certain public TCRs appeared in many donors.

The donors were members of the validation cohort comprising about 130 subjects, separate from the approximately 700-subject first cohort. The chain couples TRBV6-5 to TRBJ2-5, with TRBD2 matching over 8 bases. What was sequenced was PBMCs. This sequence originates from a young woman in good health and CMV-seronegative. DNA of the CDR3: TGTGCCAGCAGTCGGGGGGGGAGGGCCGTGGAGACCCAGTACTTC. Residues: CASSRGGRAVETQYF.